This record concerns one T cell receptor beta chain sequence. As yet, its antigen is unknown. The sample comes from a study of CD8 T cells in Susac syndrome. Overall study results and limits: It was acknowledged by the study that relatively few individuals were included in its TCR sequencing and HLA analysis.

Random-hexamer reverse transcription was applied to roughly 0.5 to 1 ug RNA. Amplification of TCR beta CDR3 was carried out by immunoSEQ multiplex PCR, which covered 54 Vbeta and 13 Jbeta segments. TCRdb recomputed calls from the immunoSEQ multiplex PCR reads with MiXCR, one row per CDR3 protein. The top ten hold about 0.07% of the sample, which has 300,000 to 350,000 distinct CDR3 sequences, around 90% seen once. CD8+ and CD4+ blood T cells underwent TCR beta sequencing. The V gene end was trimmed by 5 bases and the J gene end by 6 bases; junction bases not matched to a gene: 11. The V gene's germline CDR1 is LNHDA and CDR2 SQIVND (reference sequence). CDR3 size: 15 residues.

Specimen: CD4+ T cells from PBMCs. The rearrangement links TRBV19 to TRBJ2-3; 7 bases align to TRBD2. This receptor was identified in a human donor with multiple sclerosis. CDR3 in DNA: TGTGCCAGTAGTTGGGGGGGAGACATCGCGGATACGCAGTATTTT. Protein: CASSWGGDIADTQYF.